The 11 T cell receptor beta chains presented below share a single source sample, sequenced in a study of cytomegalovirus exposure and HLA in healthy donors. The PCR used 60 Vbeta and 13 Jbeta primers. TCRdb's copy holds only in-frame clones and misses some; the assay was immunoSEQ multiplex PCR. The sample carries around 85,000 clones, roughly 80% recorded once. Specimen: PBMCs. The receptors were gathered from a middle-aged man in good health and CMV-seropositive.

This rearrangement joins TRBV7-9 to TRBJ2-5, with D hard to call. Per the germline V gene, CDR1 is SEHNR and CDR2 is FQNEAQ (reference sequence). The CDR3 length is 13 residues. Between the trimmed V and J ends, which lost 5 bases and 0 bases, there was a span of 7 bases. CDR3 residues: CASSPTNQETQYF. CDR3 DNA: TGTGCCAGCAGCCCAACAAACCAAGAGACCCAGTACTTC.

The chain's CDR3 is CASSQTQNSPLHF. The CDR3 region has the DNA TGCGCCAGCAGCCAAACTCAAAATTCACCCCTCCACTTT. The chain has TRBV5-1 and TRBJ1-6; D gene uncertain. The V end lost 4 bases, the J end lost 7 bases, and 9 bases lay between the germline ends. Germline loops: CDR1 SGHRS, CDR2 YFSETQ. CDR3 length: 13 residues.

The chain uses TRBV7-2 and TRBJ1-1; D is undetermined. CDR3 length: 12 amino acids. Trimming shortened V by 1 base and J by 5 bases, and 5 bases separated the two germline ends. CDR1 is SGHTA, CDR2 FQGNSA, per germline. CDR3 in amino acids: CASSLVSTEAFF. CDR3 coding DNA: TGTGCCAGCAGCTTAGTCTCGACTGAAGCTTTCTTT.

This sequence joins TRBV19 and TRBJ2-3; 9 nucleotides line up with TRBD2. This CDR3 region has 15 residues. In germline, CDR1 is LNHDA, CDR2 SQIVND (reference sequence). The junction had 2 bases not matched to a gene; V was cut back by 3 bases and J by 1 base. CDR3 in DNA: TGTGCCAGTAGTATTTTAGCGGGGGGCACAGATACGCAGTATTTT. This encodes CASSILAGGTDTQYF.

This rearrangement joins TRBV6-5 to TRBJ2-4; 7 bases are a match to TRBD1. The ends lost 5 bases at V and 4 bases at J; junction bases unmatched: 2. The CDR3 runs 13 residues. Germline CDR1 and CDR2: MNHEY and SVGAGI. This CDR3 is CASSLDRKNIQYF. The CDR3 nucleotides are TGTGCCAGCAGTCTGGACAGGAAAAACATTCAGTACTTC.

This clone was detected a few times. The chain joins TRBV5-1 to TRBJ2-5, with 8 bases identical to TRBD1. The CDR3 consists of 13 residues. The junction had 2 bases not matched to a gene; V was cut back by 5 bases and J by 2 bases. The germline V gene encodes CDR1 SGHRS and CDR2 YFSETQ. Here the CDR3 DNA reads TGCGCCAGCAGGGGACAGGTTCAAGAGACCCAGTACTTC. Translated, it gives CASRGQVQETQYF.

The chain joins TRBV7-2 to TRBJ2-7; a weak D match, TRBD1 (6 bases). The germline gives CDR1 SGHTA, CDR2 FQGNSA. Between the trimmed V and J ends, which lost 5 bases and 2 bases, there was a span of 16 bases. CDR3 length equals 15 residues. CDR3 DNA sequence: TGTGCCAGCAGCCCCCGAGGGAACAGGGCCTACGAGCAGTACTTC. This codes for CASSPRGNRAYEQYF.

V and J are TRBV30 and TRBJ2-5; tentative D call: TRBD1 (7 bases). V was trimmed by 0 bases and J by 5 bases, leaving 13 bases between them. Germline loops: CDR1 GTSNPN, CDR2 SVGIG (reference sequence). The CDR3 spans 14 residues. The CDR3 DNA follows: TGTGCCTGGAGTGTAGGAGGGGGCGGGGAGACCCAGTACTTC. Translating it yields CAWSVGGGGETQYF.

V is TRBV7-6 and J is TRBJ2-7, with TRBD1 matching over 7 bases. J was trimmed by 5 bases and V by 0 bases; bases with no gene match: 4. The CDR3 is 14 residues long. Germline CDR1 SGHVS, CDR2 FNYEAQ. The CDR3 sequence: CASSLAGGINEQYF. In DNA, the CDR3 is TGTGCCAGCAGCTTAGCAGGGGGCATTAACGAGCAGTACTTC.

The table lists this clone with a few counts. The chain joins TRBV30 to TRBJ2-2; no clear D gene. This CDR3 contains 14 residues. V lost 4 bases to trimming and J lost 0 bases, with 9 bases between them. The germline V gene encodes CDR1 GTSNPN and CDR2 SVGIG (reference sequence). CDR3 loop: CAWIPLTNTGELFF. Here the CDR3 DNA reads TGTGCCTGGATCCCACTAACGAACACCGGGGAGCTGTTTTTT.

The DNA of the CDR3 is TGTGCCAGTAGTATCCGGGACTCGGCTTCCTACGAGCAGTACTTC. Its translation is CASSIRDSASYEQYF. V and J are TRBV19 and TRBJ2-7; TRBD2 is a possible D gene (6 bases). With 3 bases removed from V and 1 base from J, the gap between germline ends came to 13 bases. The germline gives CDR1 LNHDA, CDR2 SQIVND (reference sequence). The CDR3 runs 15 residues.